This TCR beta chain stems from a study of vaccination and CD4 T cells after COVID-19. The treatment here: approximately 9-day PBMC culture with coronavirus spike peptide pools or control peptides (ViraFEST assay). Cultured CD4+ T cell DNA was sequenced using the Oncomine TCR Beta short-read assay. TCRdb re-derived calls from the PCR reads in MiXCR, one entry per CDR3 protein. Here the sample spans 11,000 or so distinct CDR3 sequences, about 57% being singletons. This clonotype has just a few counts. Its antigen is not identified. This CDR3 is built from 16 residues. With 2 bases clipped from V and 1 base from J, the junction kept 4 bases outside the gene matches. The germline gives CDR1 SNHLY, CDR2 FYNNEI.

The clonotype was recovered from a human donor who had recovered from COVID-19. The specimen sequenced was CD4+ T cells from blood, cultured in vitro. This chain joins TRBV2 and TRBJ2-1; TRBD2 matches at 8 bases. The CDR3 loop reads CASSELGRGSYNEQFF. DNA for the CDR3: TGTGCCAGCAGTGAACTCGGGAGGGGATCCTACAATGAGCAGTTCTTC.